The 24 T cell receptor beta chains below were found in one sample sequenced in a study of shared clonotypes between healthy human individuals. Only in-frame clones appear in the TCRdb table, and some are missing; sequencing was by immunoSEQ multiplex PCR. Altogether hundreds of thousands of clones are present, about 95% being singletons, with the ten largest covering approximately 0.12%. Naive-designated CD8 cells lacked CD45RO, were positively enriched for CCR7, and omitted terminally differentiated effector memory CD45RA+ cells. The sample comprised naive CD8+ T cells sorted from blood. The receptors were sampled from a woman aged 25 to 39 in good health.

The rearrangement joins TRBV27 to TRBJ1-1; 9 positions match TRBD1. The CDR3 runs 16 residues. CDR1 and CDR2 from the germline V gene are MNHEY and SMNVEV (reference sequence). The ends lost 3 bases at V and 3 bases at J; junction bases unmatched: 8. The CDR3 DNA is TGTGCCAGCAGTTTCGGTCCCGGGACAGGGTACACTGAAGCTTTCTTT. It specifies CASSFGPGTGYTEAFF.

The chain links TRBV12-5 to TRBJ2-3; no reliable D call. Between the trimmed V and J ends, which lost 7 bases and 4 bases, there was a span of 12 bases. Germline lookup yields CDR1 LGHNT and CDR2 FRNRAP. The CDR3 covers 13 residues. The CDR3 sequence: CASASVLADTQYF. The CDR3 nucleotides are TGTGCTAGTGCCTCTGTTCTCGCAGATACGCAGTATTTT.

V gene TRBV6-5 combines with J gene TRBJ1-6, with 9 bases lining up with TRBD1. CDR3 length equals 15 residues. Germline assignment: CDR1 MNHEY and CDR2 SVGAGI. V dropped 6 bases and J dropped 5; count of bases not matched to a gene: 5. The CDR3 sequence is CASRSTGGHNSPLHF. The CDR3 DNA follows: TGTGCCAGCAGAAGTACAGGGGGCCATAATTCACCCCTCCACTTT.

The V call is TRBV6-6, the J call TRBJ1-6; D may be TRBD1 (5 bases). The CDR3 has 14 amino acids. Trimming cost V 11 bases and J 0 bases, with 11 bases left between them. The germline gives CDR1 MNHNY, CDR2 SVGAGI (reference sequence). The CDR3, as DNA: TGTGCCGCCACAGGAGGCTCCTATAATTCACCCCTCCACTTT. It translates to CAATGGSYNSPLHF.

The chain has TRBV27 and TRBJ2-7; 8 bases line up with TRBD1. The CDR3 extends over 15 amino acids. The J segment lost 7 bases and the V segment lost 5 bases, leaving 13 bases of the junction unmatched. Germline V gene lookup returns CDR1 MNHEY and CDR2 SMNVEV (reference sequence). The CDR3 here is CASSSPGTGVDEQYF. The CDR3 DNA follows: TGTGCCAGCAGTAGCCCCGGGACAGGAGTCGATGAGCAGTACTTC.

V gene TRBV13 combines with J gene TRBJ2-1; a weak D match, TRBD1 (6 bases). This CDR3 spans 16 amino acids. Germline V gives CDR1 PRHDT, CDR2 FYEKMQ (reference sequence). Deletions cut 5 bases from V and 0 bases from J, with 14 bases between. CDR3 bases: TGTGCCAGCAGCCCAGGGGACGTCAGCTCCTACAATGAGCAGTTCTTC. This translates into CASSPGDVSSYNEQFF.

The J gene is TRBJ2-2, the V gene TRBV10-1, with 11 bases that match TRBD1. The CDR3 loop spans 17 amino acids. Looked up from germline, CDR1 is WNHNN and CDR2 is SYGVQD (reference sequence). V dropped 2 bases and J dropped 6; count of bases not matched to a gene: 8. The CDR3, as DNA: TGCGCCAGCAGTGAGCCGGGACAGGGGGAACGTGCCGGGGAGCTGTTTTTT. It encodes CASSEPGQGERAGELFF.

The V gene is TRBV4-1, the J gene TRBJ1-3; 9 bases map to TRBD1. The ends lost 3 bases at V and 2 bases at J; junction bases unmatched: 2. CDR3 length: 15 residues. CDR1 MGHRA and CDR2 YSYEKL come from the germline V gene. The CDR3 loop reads CASSQTGGTGNTIYF. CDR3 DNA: TGCGCCAGCAGCCAGACAGGGGGAACTGGAAACACCATATATTTT.

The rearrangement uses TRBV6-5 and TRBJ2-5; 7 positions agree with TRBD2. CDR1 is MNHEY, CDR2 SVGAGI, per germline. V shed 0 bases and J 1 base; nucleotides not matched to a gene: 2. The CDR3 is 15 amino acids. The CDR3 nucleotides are TGTGCCAGCAGTTACTCGGGGGGGGTCCAAGAGACCCAGTACTTC. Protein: CASSYSGGVQETQYF.

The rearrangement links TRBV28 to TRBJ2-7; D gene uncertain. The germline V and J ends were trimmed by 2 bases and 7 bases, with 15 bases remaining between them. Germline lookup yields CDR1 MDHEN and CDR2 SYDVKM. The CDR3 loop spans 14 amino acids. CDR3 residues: CASSLRVAPREQYF. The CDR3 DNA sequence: TGTGCCAGCAGTTTAAGGGTAGCCCCGCGGGAGCAGTACTTC. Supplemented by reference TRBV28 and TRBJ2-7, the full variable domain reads DVKVTQSSRYLVKRTGEKVFLECVQDMDHENMFWYRQDPGLGLRLIYFSYDVKMKEKGDIPEGYSVSREKKERFSLILESASTNQTSMYLCASSLRVAPREQYFGPGTRLTVT.

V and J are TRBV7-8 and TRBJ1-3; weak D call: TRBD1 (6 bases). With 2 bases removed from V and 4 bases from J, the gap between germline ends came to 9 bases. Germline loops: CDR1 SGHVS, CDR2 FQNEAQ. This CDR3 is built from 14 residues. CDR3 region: CASSLRGGGNTIYF. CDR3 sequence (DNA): TGTGCCAGCAGCTTAAGAGGGGGAGGAAACACCATATATTTT.

The CDR3 reads CASRTTGTNSYEQYF. DNA of the CDR3: TGTGCCAGCAGAACAACCGGGACTAATTCCTACGAGCAGTACTTC. The V gene is TRBV28, the J gene TRBJ2-7; 7 nucleotides agree with TRBD2. Germline V gives CDR1 MDHEN, CDR2 SYDVKM. The V segment lost 6 bases and the J segment 1 base; nucleotides outside the gene matches: 9. This CDR3 comprises 15 residues.

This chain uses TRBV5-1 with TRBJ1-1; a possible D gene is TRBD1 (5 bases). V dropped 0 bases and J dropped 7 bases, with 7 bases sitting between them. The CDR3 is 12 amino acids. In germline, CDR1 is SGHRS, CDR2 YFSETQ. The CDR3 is CASSLEQDEAFF. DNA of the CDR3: TGCGCCAGCAGCTTGGAACAGGATGAAGCTTTCTTT.

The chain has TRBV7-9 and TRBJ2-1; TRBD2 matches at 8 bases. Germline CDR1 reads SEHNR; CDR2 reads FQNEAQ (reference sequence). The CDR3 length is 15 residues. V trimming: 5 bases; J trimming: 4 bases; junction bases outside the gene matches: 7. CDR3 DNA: TGTGCCAGCAGCGCAGCACTAGCGGAGTACAATGAGCAGTTCTTC. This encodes CASSAALAEYNEQFF. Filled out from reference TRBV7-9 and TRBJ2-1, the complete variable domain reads DTGVSQNPRHKITKRGQNVTFRCDPISEHNRLYWYRQTLGQGPEFLTYFQNEAQLEKSRLLSDRFSAERPKGSFSTLEIQRTEQGDSAMYLCASSAALAEYNEQFFGPGTRLTVL.

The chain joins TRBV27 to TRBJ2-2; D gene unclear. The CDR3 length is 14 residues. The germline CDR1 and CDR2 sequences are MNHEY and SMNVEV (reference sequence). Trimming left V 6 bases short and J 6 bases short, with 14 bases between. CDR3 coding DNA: TGTGCCAGCAGCAGGATGGGCTTACCCGGGGAGCTGTTTTTT. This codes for CASSRMGLPGELFF.

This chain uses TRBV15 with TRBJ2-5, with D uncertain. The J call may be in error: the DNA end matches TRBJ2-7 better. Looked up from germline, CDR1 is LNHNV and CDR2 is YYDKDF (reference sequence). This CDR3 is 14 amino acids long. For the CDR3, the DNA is TGTGCCACCAGCAGAGTACACAGTTCCTACGAGCAGTACTTC. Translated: CATSRVHSSYEQYF.

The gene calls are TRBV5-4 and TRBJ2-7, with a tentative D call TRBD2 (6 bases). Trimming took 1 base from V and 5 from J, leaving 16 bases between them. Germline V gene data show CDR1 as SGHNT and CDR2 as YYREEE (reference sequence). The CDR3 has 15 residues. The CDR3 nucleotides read TGTGCCAGCAGCTTGCAGGAGGGGCCGGTCGACGAGCAGTACTTC. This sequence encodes CASSLQEGPVDEQYF.

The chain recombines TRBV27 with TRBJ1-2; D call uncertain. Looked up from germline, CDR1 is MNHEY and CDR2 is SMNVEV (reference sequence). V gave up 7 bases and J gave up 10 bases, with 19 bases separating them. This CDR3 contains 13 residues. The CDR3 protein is CASTSLGLSAYTF. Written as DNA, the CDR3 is TGTGCCAGCACCTCCCTCGGACTCTCGGCCTACACCTTC.

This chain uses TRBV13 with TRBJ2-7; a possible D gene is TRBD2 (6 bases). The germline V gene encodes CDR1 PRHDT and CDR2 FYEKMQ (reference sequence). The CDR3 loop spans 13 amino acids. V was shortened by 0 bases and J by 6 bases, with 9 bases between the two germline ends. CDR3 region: CASSLGREVEQYF. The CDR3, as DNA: TGTGCCAGCAGCTTAGGCAGGGAGGTCGAGCAGTACTTC.

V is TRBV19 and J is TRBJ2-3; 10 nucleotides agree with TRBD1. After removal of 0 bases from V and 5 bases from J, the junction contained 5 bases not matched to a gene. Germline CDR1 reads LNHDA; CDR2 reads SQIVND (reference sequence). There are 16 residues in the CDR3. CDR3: CASSIDGTGEEDTQYF. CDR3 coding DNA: TGTGCCAGTAGTATAGATGGGACAGGGGAGGAAGATACGCAGTATTTT.

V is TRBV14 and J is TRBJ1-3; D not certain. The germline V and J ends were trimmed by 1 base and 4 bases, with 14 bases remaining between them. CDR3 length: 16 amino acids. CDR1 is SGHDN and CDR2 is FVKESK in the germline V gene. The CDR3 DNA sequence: TGTGCCAGCAGCCAAGTTATCGGGGTCTCGGGAAACACCATATATTTT. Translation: CASSQVIGVSGNTIYF. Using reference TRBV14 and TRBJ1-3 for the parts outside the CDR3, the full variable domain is EAGVTQFPSHSVIEKGQTVTLRCDPISGHDNLYWYRRVMGKEIKFLLHFVKESKQDESGMPNNRFLAERTGGTYSTLKVQPAELEDSGVYFCASSQVIGVSGNTIYFGEGSWLTVV.

The chain's CDR3 is CASSSDRGPFGYTF. CDR3 nucleotides: TGTGCCAGCAGCTCCGACAGAGGGCCCTTTGGCTACACCTTC. The chain carries TRBV5-4 and TRBJ1-2; tentatively, D is TRBD1 (5 bases). V was shortened by 3 bases and J by 7 bases, with 16 bases between the two germline ends. CDR3 length: 14 amino acids. In germline, CDR1 is SGHNT, CDR2 YYREEE (reference sequence).

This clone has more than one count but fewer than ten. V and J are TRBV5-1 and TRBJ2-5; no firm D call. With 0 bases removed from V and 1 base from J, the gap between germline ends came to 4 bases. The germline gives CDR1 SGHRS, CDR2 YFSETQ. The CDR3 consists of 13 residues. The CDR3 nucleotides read TGCGCCAGCAGCTTGGACAGCCAAGAGACCCAGTACTTC. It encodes CASSLDSQETQYF.

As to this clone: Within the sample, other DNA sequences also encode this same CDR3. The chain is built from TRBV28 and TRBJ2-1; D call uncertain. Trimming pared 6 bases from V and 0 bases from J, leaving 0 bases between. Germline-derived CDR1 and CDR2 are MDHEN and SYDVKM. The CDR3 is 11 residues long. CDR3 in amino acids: CASSSYNEQFF. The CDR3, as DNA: TGTGCCAGCAGCTCCTACAATGAGCAGTTCTTC. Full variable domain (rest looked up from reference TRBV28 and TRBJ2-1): DVKVTQSSRYLVKRTGEKVFLECVQDMDHENMFWYRQDPGLGLRLIYFSYDVKMKEKGDIPEGYSVSREKKERFSLILESASTNQTSMYLCASSSYNEQFFGPGTRLTVL.